A selection of T cell receptor beta chains follows, all from one sample in a study of T cells in Graves' hyperthyroidism and ophthalmopathy. TCRdb re-derived calls from the multiplex PCR reads in MiXCR, one entry per CDR3 protein. The sample has 540,000 or so distinct CDR3 sequences, 15% to 17% seen once. The sample comprised blood. All receptors come from a woman aged 25 to 39 with Graves' hyperthyroidism. Each CDR3 is given with its conserved first and last residue. D genes are given only for firm matches. Part of the rows lack a size; the others show once, few, many or a class for expanded clones.

size	D	length	V	J	DNA	CDR3
few	-	15	TRBV3-1	TRBJ2-2	TGTGCCAGCAGCCAGAGTCGCGTTGTCACCGGGGAGCTGTTTTTT	CASSQSRVVTGELFF
-	-	12	TRBV28	TRBJ1-1	TGTGCCAGCAGTTTGGAACCGTATGAAGCTTTCTTT	CASSLEPYEAFF
many	-	14	TRBV12-3/TRBV12-4	TRBJ1-3	TGTGCCAGCAGTTCCCGGTTTGAAGGAAACACCATATATTTT	CASSSRFEGNTIYF
-	TRBD2	17	TRBV14	TRBJ2-7	TGTGCCAGCAGCCAAGAGGCCCGACTAGCGGGAAGGGACGAGCAGTACTTC	CASSQEARLAGRDEQYF
few	-	14	TRBV28	TRBJ1-4	TGTGCCAGCAGTTTTTTACAGGGAATTGAAAAACTGTTTTTT	CASSFLQGIEKLFF
once	-	15	TRBV7-2	TRBJ2-3	TGTGCCAGCAGAGGAACAGGGCCAAGCACAGATACGCAGTATTTT	CASRGTGPSTDTQYF
many	-	11	TRBV2	TRBJ1-1	TGTGCCAGCAGTGAAACGTTTGAAGCTTTCTTT	CASSETFEAFF
few	-	15	TRBV9	TRBJ2-3	TGTGCCAGCAGCGTAGGACAAGCCAGCACAGATACGCAGTATTTT	CASSVGQASTDTQYF
many	TRBD2	16	TRBV7-2	TRBJ2-3	TGTGCCAGCAGCTTAGTTAGCGGGAGATTTGAAGGGACGCAGTATTTT	CASSLVSGRFEGTQYF
few	TRBD2	15	TRBV20-1	TRBJ2-1	TGCAGTGCTAGAGCGGGAGGGCCAGGCGTCAATGAGCAGTTCTTC	CSARAGGPGVNEQFF
many	TRBD1	15	TRBV29-1	TRBJ2-3	TGCAGCGTTGAACTCCGGGACAGGGGCACAGATACGCAGTATTTT	CSVELRDRGTDTQYF
many	TRBD2	14	TRBV20-1	TRBJ2-7	TGCAGTGCTCCCGTCCAGCGGGATCCCTACGAGCAGTACTTC	CSAPVQRDPYEQYF
few	-	12	TRBV29-1	TRBJ2-7	TGCAGCGTTTGCGGCGCCTCCTACGAGCAGTACTTC	CSVCGASYEQYF
many	-	12	TRBV20-1	TRBJ2-3	TGCAGTGCCTCGCGGAGCACAGATACGCAGTATTTT	CSASRSTDTQYF
few	TRBD2	14	TRBV20-1	TRBJ2-7	TGCAGTGCTAGGCGCACTAGCGGGATGGCCGAGCAGTACTTC	CSARRTSGMAEQYF
few	TRBD2	15	TRBV20-1	TRBJ2-2	TGCAGTGCTAGCCCCTTCCGGGAGGGCACCGGGGAGCTGTTTTTT	CSASPFREGTGELFF
many	-	12	TRBV7-2	TRBJ2-1	TGTGCCAGCAGCTTGAGCAGGTCAGAGCAGTTCTTC	CASSLSRSEQFF
many	TRBD1	14	TRBV27	TRBJ2-5	TGTGCCAGCAGTTCACACAGGGGGCCGGAGACCCAGTACTTC	CASSSHRGPETQYF
-	TRBD1	19	TRBV24-1	TRBJ2-2	TGTGCCACCAGTGATCCCCCGGTAGACAGGGTTGGGTACACCGGGGAGCTGTTTTTT	CATSDPPVDRVGYTGELFF
many	TRBD1	17	TRBV12-3/TRBV12-4	TRBJ1-2	TGTGCCAGCAGCTATCGGACAGGGGGAACCTCTAACTATGGCTACACCTTC	CASSYRTGGTSNYGYTF
few	-	13	TRBV30	TRBJ2-7	TGTGCCTGGAGAGTACAGGGAACCTACGAGCAGTACTTC	CAWRVQGTYEQYF
-	TRBD1	14	TRBV12-3/TRBV12-4	TRBJ1-2	TGTGCCAGCAGTTTCGACAGGGGGCTTGATGGCTACACCTTC	CASSFDRGLDGYTF
-	-	15	TRBV11-1	TRBJ2-7	TGTGCCAGCAGCTTAGCGAGGATAGGGACCCACGAGCAGTACTTC	CASSLARIGTHEQYF
many	-	13	TRBV7-3	TRBJ1-2	TGTGCCAGCAGCTTAACGGGTGACCGTGGCTACACCTTC	CASSLTGDRGYTF
many	-	13	TRBV11-2	TRBJ2-7	TGTGCCAGCAGCTTAGCGGGGGTTACCGAGCAGTACTTC	CASSLAGVTEQYF
many	-	16	TRBV10-3	TRBJ2-5	TGTGCCATCAGTGGTAGGGCAGGCTGGGGCCAAGAGACCCAGTACTTC	CAISGRAGWGQETQYF
few	TRBD2	14	TRBV20-1	TRBJ2-1	TGCAGTGCTATAGCGGGGGGCTCCTACAATGAGCAGTTCTTC	CSAIAGGSYNEQFF
few	TRBD2	14	TRBV7-2	TRBJ2-7	TGTGCCAGCACCTCCCCCGGACTAGCCCACGAGCAGTACTTC	CASTSPGLAHEQYF
many	TRBD2	15	TRBV3-1	TRBJ2-3	TGTGCCAGCCGAAGAGCGGGAGGAGGCACAGATACGCAGTATTTT	CASRRAGGGTDTQYF
many	-	12	TRBV7-9	TRBJ2-7	TGTGCCAGCAGCTACCTCCGGGACGAGCAGTACTTC	CASSYLRDEQYF
-	-	16	TRBV13	TRBJ1-3	TGCGCCAGCAGCCGGGCCGGGGCCCCCTCTGGAAACACCATATATTTT	CASSRAGAPSGNTIYF
many	TRBD2	15	TRBV7-6	TRBJ2-1	TGTGCCAGCAGCCTCGGGATAGCGGGAGGGAGTGAGCAGTTCTTC	CASSLGIAGGSEQFF
many	-	11	TRBV27	TRBJ2-1	TGTGCCAGCAGTTTGGGGGCTGAGCAGTTCTTC	CASSLGAEQFF
few	-	16	TRBV9	TRBJ2-2	TGTGCCAGCAGCATTACACCTGGGCTACACACCGGGGAGCTGTTTTTT	CASSITPGLHTGELFF
many	TRBD1	16	TRBV7-2	TRBJ2-7	TGTGCCAGCAGCCCCCTGGACAGGGGAAGTTCGTACGAGCAGTACTTC	CASSPLDRGSSYEQYF
few	TRBD1	15	TRBV7-9	TRBJ1-3	TGTGCCAGCAGCCCGCCGGGACAGTCTGGAAACACCATATATTTT	CASSPPGQSGNTIYF
few	TRBD1	16	TRBV7-9	TRBJ1-1	TGTGCCAGCAGCGATTCATGGACAGGGAACCCCACTGAAGCTTTCTTT	CASSDSWTGNPTEAFF
many	-	16	TRBV5-1	TRBJ2-3	TGCGCCAGCTCGCCCTTAGGGGGAGGGAGCACAGATACGCAGTATTTT	CASSPLGGGSTDTQYF
few	TRBD1	15	TRBV19	TRBJ1-4	TGTGCCAGTAGCCCTCCCGCGACAGGGTCTGAAAAACTGTTTTTT	CASSPPATGSEKLFF
many	TRBD1	13	TRBV11-3	TRBJ2-1	TGTGCCAGCAGCCTCCGGACAGGGTTTGAGCAGTTCTTC	CASSLRTGFEQFF
many	-	17	TRBV5-1	TRBJ1-2	TGCGCCAGCAGCCCTGACCCGCCCGACGACAGGAGCTATGGCTACACCTTC	CASSPDPPDDRSYGYTF
-	TRBD2	17	TRBV9	TRBJ2-1	TGTGCCAGCAGTGGTACTAGCGGGAGGGGCTCCTACAATGAGCAGTTCTTC	CASSGTSGRGSYNEQFF
-	TRBD1	16	TRBV5-1	TRBJ1-5	TGCGCCAGCAGCTTGGCCCCCCAGGGGGCAGGCCAGCCCCAGCATTTT	CASSLAPQGAGQPQHF
many	TRBD1	15	TRBV5-1	TRBJ1-1	TGCGCCAGCAGCTCGGACAGGGTCGTGAACACTGAAGCTTTCTTT	CASSSDRVVNTEAFF
many	TRBD2	15	TRBV3-1	TRBJ2-1	TGTGCCAGCAGCCAAGTTCCAGCGGGAGGGTTTGAGCAGTTCTTC	CASSQVPAGGFEQFF
few	-	17	TRBV4-2	TRBJ2-7	TGTGCCAGCAGCCAAGATCATGTTTCCGACACCCCCTACGAGCAGTACTTC	CASSQDHVSDTPYEQYF
-	-	14	TRBV3-1	TRBJ2-1	TGTGCCAGCAGCCAATTGGGGGAAAACAATGAGCAGTTCTTC	CASSQLGENNEQFF
many	-	13	TRBV20-1	TRBJ2-7	TGCAGTGCTAGAGGTCGGCTCTCCTACGAGCAGTACTTC	CSARGRLSYEQYF
few	-	16	TRBV27	TRBJ2-1	TGTGCCAGCAGTTTATCAGAGGGGCGATTATACAATGAGCAGTTCTTC	CASSLSEGRLYNEQFF